The source of this TCR beta chain is a study of breast tumors, draining lymph nodes, adjacent tissues. The table lists this clonotype with many counts. Its matching antigen is unknown. Breast cancer patients provided tissue from their axillary draining lymph nodes. Findings and caveats of the study: Tumor repertoires ranked between lymph nodes and nontumor tissue in diversity, with V and J gene preferences. The lymph node origin of tumor T cells was framed as consistent with a hypothesis, not demonstrated.

The CDR3 spans 14 residues. V dropped 4 bases and J dropped 7 bases, with 17 bases sitting between them. CDR1 MGHDK and CDR2 SYGVNS come from the germline V gene. TCRdb analysed the multiplex PCR reads with MiXCR anew, one entry per CDR3 protein. The sample contains about 140,000 distinct CDR3 sequences, less than 35% of which appear only once. Sequenced input: axillary lymph node tissue. The sequence derives from a female donor with breast cancer. Some clones in this sample may be carry-over from other donors' samples. The chain couples TRBV25-1 to TRBJ2-7, with D possibly called TRBD1 or TRBD2 (5 bases each). The CDR3 reads CASSASGTSGEQYV. For the CDR3, the DNA is TGTGCCAGCAGTGCCTCCGGGACGTCCGGAGAGCAGTACGTC.